Below, one T cell receptor (beta chain) is given with its context. Antigen unknown. The data were taken from a study of shared clonotypes between healthy human individuals. General study points: Larger estimated richness was generally recorded for naive subsets relative to memory subsets. It was the non-shared clonotypes that had lower generation probabilities than clonotypes shared by all four donors.

Deep was the level at which the assay was run. Assay used: immunoSEQ multiplex PCR; TCRdb lists only in-frame clones, some missing. Of a few million clones in the sample, 80% to 95% were seen once. The naive CD8 fraction comprised CD45RO-negative cells positively selected for CCR7 and excluded terminally differentiated effector memory CD45RA+ cells. This TCR derives from a man aged 18 to 30 in good health. Some clones in this sample may be carry-over from other donors' samples. The sample was naive CD8+ T cells from PBMCs.

The CDR3 sequence is CASSEFGLDGYTF. CDR3 DNA sequence: TGTGCCAGCAGTGAATTCGGGCTTGATGGCTACACCTTC. The chain employs TRBV25-1 and TRBJ1-2; D is uncertain. The germline CDR1 and CDR2 sequences are MGHDK and SYGVNS. This CDR3 region has 13 residues. V was pared by 1 base and J by 6 bases, with 9 bases between.